These T cell receptor beta chains were read from a single sample in a study of blood T cell repertoires in COVID-19. TCRdb's table, derived via immunoSEQ multiplex PCR, lists solely in-frame clones and lacks some. The sample records 120,000 to 150,000 clones, roughly four fifths being singletons. The sequenced material came from peripheral blood. These receptors all stem from a woman older than 75 in a cohort sampled during active or convalescent COVID-19. The CDR3 runs from the conserved cysteine through the conserved F or W.

V	J	CDR3
TRBV5-1	TRBJ2-5	CASSLDTRETQYF
TRBV4-3	TRBJ2-4	CASSPRVADRGFQNIQYF
TRBV5-4	TRBJ2-2	CASSFIDRGRTGELFF
TRBV24-1	TRBJ1-4	CATNKNRDREGATNEKLFF
TRBV6-1	TRBJ2-6	CASSEREISGANVLTF
TRBV4-1	TRBJ1-2	CASSQDFWRVANYGYTF
TRBV18	TRBJ1-2	CASSPLDSGGGYTF
TRBV4-2	TRBJ2-3	CASSQGAGVTDTQYF
TRBV3-1/TRBV3-2	TRBJ2-5	CASSPSGGQETQYF
TRBV19	TRBJ2-2	CASSPIAGAYAGELFF
TRBV6-5	TRBJ1-2	CASTYGAGGFGYTF
TRBV24-1	TRBJ1-1	CATKKDPGDTEAFF
TRBV30	TRBJ2-2	CAWSVDSFPTGELFF
TRBV18	TRBJ1-1	CASSRSGNSNTEAFF
TRBV6-4	TRBJ1-2	CASSDSALTGGYTF
TRBV28	TRBJ2-3	CASILQGVPLDTQYF
TRBV20-1	TRBJ2-1	CSATGYNEQFF
TRBV6-2/TRBV6-3	TRBJ2-7	CASSYGRTYEQYF
TRBV6-2/TRBV6-3	TRBJ1-1	CASSRQGSGITEAFF
TRBV6-5	TRBJ1-2	CASFSGTGSRYGYTF
TRBV4-3	TRBJ1-3	CASSPGTGFGNTIYF
TRBV19	TRBJ1-4	CASSSGTQNEKLFF
TRBV6-4	TRBJ2-1	CASSVLPGQGSYGEQFF